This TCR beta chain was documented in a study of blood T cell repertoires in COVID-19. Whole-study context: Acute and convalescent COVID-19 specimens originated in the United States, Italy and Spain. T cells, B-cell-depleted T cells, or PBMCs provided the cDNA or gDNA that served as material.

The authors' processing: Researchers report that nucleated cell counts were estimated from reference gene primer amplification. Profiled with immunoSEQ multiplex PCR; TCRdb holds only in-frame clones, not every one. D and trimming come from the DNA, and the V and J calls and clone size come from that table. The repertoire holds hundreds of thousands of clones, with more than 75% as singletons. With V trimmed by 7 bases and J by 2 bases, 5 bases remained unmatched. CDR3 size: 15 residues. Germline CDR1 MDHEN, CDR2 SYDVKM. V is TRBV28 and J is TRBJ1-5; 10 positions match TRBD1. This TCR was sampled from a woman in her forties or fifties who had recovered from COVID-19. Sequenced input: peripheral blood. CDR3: CASKGQGRGNQPQHF. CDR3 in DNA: TGTGCCAGCAAGGGACAGGGGAGAGGCAATCAGCCCCAGCATTTT.